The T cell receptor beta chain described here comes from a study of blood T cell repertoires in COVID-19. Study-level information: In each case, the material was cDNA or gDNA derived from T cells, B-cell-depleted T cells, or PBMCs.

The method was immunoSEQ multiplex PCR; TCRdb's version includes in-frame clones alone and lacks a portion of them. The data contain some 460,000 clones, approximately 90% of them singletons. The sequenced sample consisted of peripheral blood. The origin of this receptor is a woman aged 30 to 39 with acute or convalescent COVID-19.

CDR3 nucleotide sequence: TGTGCCAGCAGCCCTGGGGGGAGCTACGAGCAGTACTTC. Protein: CASSPGGSYEQYF. This chain joins TRBV5-4 and TRBJ2-7, with D possibly matching TRBD2 (6 bases). This CDR3 has 13 amino acids. The V end lost 4 bases, the J end lost 3 bases, and 11 bases lay between the germline ends. Per the germline V gene, CDR1 is SGHNT and CDR2 is YYREEE (reference sequence).